This TCR beta chain came from a study of regulatory T cells in long-lasting Graves disease. The CDR3 length is 16 residues. V trimming: 1 base; J trimming: 2 bases; junction bases outside the gene matches: 6. Germline assignment: CDR1 SGHRS and CDR2 YFSETQ. Time point denoted: newly diagnosed GD, antithyroid drugs for less than 3 months. Preparation of the TCR library used RNA extracted from PBMCs. HTBI primers from iRepertoire and Arm-PCR of CDR3 regions yielded the TCR beta libraries. TCRdb redid the calling of the multiplex PCR reads with MiXCR, one entry per CDR3 protein. The repertoire holds 500,000 or so distinct CDR3 sequences, with around 15% as singletons. Another study also made use of these data, one on T cells in Graves' hyperthyroidism and ophthalmopathy. This second report adds: Uncontrolled infections, other autoimmune diseases, pregnancy or lactation led to exclusion of patients. Onset of ophthalmopathy came a median approximately 6.5 months after the model predicted it.

The chain combines TRBV5-1 with TRBJ2-3; 8 nucleotides agree with TRBD2. The sequence came from a woman between 50 and 59 years old with Graves disease. The input for sequencing was peripheral blood mononuclear cells (PBMCs), taken at new diagnosis, from a patient treated with antithyroid drugs. CDR3 amino acids: CASSLKAGGVTDTQYF. The CDR3 nucleotides read TGCGCCAGCAGCTTGAAGGCGGGAGGTGTCACAGATACGCAGTATTTT.